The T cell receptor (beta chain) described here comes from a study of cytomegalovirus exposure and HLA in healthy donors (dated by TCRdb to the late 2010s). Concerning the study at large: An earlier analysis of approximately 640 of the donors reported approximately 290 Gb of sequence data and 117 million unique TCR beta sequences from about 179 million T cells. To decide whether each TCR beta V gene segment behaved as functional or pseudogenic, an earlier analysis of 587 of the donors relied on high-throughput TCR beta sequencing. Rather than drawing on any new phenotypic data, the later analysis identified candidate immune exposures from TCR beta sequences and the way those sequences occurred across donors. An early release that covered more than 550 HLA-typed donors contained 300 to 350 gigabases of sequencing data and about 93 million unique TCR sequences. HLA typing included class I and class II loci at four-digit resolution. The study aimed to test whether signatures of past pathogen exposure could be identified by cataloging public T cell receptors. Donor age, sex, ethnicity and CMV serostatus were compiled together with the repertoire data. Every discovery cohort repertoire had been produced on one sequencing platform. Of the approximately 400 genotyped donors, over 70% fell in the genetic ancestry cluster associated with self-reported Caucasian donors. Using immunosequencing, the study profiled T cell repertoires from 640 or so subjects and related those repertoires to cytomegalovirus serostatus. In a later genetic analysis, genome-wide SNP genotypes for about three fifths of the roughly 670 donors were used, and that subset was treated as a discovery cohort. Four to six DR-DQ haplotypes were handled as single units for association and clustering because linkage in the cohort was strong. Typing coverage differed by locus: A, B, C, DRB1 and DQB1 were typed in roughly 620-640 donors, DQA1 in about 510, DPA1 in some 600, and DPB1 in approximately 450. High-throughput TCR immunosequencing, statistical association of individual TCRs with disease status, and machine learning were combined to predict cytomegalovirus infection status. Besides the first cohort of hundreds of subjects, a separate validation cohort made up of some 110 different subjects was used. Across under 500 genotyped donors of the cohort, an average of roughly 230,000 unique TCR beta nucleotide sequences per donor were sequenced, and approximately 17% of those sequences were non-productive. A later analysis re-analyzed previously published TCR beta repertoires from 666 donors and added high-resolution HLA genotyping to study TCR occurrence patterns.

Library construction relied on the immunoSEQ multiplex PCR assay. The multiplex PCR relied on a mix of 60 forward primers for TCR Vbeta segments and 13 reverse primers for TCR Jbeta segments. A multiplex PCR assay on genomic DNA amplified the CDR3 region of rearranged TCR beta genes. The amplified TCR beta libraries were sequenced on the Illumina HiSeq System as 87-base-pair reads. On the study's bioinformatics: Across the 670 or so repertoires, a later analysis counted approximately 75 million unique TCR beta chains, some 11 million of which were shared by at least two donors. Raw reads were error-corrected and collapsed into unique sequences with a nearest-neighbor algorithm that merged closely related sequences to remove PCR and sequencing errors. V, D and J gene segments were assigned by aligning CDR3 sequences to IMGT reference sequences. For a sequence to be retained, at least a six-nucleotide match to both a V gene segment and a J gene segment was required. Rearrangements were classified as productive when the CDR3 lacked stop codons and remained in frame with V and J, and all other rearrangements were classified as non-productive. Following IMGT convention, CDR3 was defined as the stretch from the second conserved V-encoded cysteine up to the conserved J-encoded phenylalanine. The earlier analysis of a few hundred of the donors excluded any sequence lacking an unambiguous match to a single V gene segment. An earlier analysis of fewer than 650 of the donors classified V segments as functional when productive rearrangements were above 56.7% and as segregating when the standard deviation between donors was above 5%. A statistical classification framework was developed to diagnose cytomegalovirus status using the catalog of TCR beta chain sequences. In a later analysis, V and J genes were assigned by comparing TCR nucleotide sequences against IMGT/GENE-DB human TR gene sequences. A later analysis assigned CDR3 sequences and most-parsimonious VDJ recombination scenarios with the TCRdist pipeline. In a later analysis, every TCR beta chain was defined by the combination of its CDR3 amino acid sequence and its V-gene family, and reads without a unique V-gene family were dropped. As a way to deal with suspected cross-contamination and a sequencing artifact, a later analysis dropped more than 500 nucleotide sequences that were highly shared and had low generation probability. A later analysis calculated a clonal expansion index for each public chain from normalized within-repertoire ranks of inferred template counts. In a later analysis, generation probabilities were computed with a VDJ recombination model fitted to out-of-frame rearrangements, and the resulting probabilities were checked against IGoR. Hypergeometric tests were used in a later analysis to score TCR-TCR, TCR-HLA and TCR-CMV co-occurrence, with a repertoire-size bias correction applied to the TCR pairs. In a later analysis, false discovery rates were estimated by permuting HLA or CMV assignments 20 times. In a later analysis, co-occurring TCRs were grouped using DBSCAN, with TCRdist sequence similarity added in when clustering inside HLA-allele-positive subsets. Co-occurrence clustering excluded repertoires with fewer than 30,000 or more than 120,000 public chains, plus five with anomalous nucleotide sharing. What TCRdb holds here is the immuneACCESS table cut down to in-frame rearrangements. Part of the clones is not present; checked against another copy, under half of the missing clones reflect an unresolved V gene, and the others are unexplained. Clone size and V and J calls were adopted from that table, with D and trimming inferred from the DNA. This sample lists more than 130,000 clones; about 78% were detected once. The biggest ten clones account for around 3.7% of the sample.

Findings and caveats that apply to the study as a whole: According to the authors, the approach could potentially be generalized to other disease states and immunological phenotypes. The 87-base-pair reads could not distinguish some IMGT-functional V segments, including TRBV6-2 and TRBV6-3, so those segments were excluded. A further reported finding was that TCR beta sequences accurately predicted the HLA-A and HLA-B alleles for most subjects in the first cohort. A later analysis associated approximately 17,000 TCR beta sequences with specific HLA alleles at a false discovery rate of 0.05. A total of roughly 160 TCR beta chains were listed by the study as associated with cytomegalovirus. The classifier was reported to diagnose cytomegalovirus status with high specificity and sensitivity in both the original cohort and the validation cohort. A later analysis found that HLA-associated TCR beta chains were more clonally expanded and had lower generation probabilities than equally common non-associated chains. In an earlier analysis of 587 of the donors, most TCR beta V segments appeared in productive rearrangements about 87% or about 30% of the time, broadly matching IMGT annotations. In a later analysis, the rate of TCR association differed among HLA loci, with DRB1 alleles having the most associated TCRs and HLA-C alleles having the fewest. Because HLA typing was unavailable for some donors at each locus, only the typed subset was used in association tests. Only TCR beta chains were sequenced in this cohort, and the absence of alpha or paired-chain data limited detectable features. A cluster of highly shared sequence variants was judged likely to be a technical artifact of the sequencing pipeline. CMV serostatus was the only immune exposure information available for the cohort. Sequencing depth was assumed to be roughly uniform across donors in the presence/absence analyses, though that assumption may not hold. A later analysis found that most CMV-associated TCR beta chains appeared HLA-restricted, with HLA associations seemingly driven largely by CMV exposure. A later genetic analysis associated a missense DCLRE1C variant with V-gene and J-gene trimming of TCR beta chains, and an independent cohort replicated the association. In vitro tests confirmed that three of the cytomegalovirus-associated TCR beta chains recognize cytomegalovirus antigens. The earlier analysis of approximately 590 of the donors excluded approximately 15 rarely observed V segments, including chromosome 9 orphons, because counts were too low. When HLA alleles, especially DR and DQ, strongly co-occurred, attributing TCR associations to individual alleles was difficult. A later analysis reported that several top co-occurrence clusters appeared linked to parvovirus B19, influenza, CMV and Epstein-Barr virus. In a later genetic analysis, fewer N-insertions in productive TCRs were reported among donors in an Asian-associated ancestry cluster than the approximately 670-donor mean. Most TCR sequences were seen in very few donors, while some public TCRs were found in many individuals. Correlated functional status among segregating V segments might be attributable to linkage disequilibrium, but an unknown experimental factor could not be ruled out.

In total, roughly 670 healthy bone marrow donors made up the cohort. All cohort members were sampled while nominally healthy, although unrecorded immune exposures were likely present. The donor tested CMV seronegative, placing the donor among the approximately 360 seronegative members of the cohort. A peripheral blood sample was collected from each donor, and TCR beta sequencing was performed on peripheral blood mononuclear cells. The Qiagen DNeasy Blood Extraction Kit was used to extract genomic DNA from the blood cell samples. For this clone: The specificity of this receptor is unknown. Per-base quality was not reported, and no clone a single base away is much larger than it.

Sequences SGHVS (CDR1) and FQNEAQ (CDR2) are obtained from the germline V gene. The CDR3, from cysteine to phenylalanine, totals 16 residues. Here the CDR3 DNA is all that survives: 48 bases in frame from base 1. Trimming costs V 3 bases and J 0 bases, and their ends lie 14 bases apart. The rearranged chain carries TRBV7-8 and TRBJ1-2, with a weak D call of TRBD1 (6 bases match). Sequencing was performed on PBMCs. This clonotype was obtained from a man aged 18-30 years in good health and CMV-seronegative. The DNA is TGTGCCAGCAGCTTCGGCGACAGGACCGCTAACTATGGCTACACCTTC. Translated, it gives CASSFGDRTANYGYTF.